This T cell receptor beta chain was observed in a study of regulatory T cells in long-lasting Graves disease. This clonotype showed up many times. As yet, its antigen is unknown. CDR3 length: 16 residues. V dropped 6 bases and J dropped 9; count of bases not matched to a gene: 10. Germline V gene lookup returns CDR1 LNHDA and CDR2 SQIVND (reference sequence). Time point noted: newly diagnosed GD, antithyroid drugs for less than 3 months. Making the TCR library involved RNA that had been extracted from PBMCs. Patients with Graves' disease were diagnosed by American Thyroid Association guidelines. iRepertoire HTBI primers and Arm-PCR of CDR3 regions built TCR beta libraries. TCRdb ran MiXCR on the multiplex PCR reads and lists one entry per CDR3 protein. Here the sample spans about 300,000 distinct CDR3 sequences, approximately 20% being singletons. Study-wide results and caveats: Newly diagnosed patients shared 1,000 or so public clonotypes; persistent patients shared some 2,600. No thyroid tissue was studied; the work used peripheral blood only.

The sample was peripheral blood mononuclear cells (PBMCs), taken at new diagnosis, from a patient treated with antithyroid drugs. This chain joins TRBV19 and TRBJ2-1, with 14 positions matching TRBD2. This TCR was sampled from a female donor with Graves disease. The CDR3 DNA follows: TGTGCCAGTAGGCCCATCGGACTAGCGGGAGGTTTTGAGCAGTTCTTC. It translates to CASRPIGLAGGFEQFF.